This T cell receptor beta chain derives from a study of tissue T cells after allogeneic stem cell transplantation (dated by TCRdb to 2022 to 2024). Broadly, across the study: Using research autopsies of patients with and without GVHD, plus mouse models of GVHD, the study profiled TCR beta repertoires across many tissues. The human part of the study was a prospective observational study with no blinding and no randomization. What the work shows at the level of the full study, not this receptor alone: Only a few T cell clones appeared in more than one patient, yet motif-based clustering showed tissue-specific repertoire signatures that were shared between patients. In both patients and mice, only a limited portion of the TCR repertoire detected in tissues was captured by blood and spleen T cells. The study did not determine which tissue TCRs were alloreactive or antigen-specific, and some clones might have been persisting host cells. The patient cohort was small and clinically heterogeneous, and sampling depth was acknowledged as a limitation. Within patients, how anatomically similar tissues were was a major factor shaping TCR repertoire composition, regardless of disease or transplant status.

With respect to this clone: Its binding antigen is unknown. Gene names and germline sequences here are the mouse ones. The CDR3 end is not reached by the read, which stops 1 residue before it; the germline J gene fills it in.

V is cut back by 3 bases and J by 8 bases, with 5 bases in the junction unmatched. According to the germline V gene, CDR1 reads GKSSPN and CDR2 reads SITVG. Counted from cysteine to phenylalanine, this CDR3 has 13 amino acids. Shown are 36 bases from within the CDR3, in frame from base 1. Receptors were amplified or captured by the immunoSEQ multiplex PCR assay. TCRbeta CDR3 sequencing was done by Adaptive Biotechnologies at survey depth, reporting CDR3 sequences, V/J genes, productive frequency and template counts. TCR beta CDR3 regions were amplified from genomic DNA instead of RNA. As for the authors' bioinformatics: Jensen-Shannon divergence was used to quantify pairwise repertoire overlap between tissues, with a value of 1 indicating complete divergence and a value of 0 indicating identical repertoires. Tissues were clustered by single-linkage agglomerative hierarchical clustering of pairwise JSD values and displayed as dendrograms. GLIPH2 was run on all patient samples with simulation_depth 1000, kmer_min_depth 3, cdr3_length_cutoff 8, keeping groups with more than two unique CDR3s. A standardized tissue-overlap score was calculated by extrapolating Jaccard GLIPH-group overlap across patients to a standard repertoire size of 1000 clones. Linear mixed-effect models, with tissue as a fixed effect and individual as a random effect, were used to test how diversity related to clinical or experimental variables. In its TCRdb copy, this immuneACCESS table keeps in-frame sequences only and misses some clones. Where compared with another copy, unresolved V genes explain less than half of these, and the others have no known cause. V, J and clone size are taken as reported in that table, and D and trimming were inferred from the DNA itself. For this sample the table gives over 45,000 clones, of which around 66% were detected only once. The top ten clonotypes cover approximately 0.5% of the sample.

Sequencing was done on a sample of sorted cells pooled from one or two spleens. This TCR was sampled from a pool of C57BL/6 mice in good health. The chain is assembled from TRBV31 and TRBJ2-5; 10 junctional bases match TRBD2. The CDR3 is CAWRPGLGITQYF. CDR3 DNA (partial): TGTGCCTGGAGGCCGGGACTGGGGATCACCCAGTAC.